This TCR beta chain was sequenced for a study of blood T cells in healthy people across ages. Findings and caveats of the study: In older individuals, TCR beta diversity per million T cells was lower, falling roughly linearly with age.

The V gene end was trimmed by 4 bases and the J gene end by 4 bases; junction bases not matched to a gene: 3. The CDR3 has 15 amino acids. CDR1 is SGDLS, CDR2 YYNGEE, per germline. This clonotype showed up just a few times. Its antigen is still unknown. The second PCR ran about 6 to 12 cycles with a sample-barcoded 5' primer and J-beta primers. TCRdb re-analysed the 5' RACE reads in MiXCR, keeping a single row per CDR3 protein. The sample records fewer than 750,000 distinct CDR3 sequences, 52% being singletons. The receptor's source is an elderly woman in good health. The specimen was blood. The chain uses TRBV9 and TRBJ2-2; 11 nucleotides agree with TRBD2. CDR3 sequence reads: CASSTGLAVTGELFF. CDR3 nucleotides: TGTGCCAGCAGCACGGGACTAGCGGTCACCGGGGAGCTGTTTTTT.